One TCR beta chain is described in this entry. No antigen is known for it. Qualities for individual bases were not recorded, and no much larger clone is one base off. The cohort comprised under 700 healthy bone marrow donors. Cohort members were all nominally healthy when sampled, although unrecorded immune exposures were likely present. The donor was CMV seronegative and belonged to the group of 352 seronegative cohort members. A peripheral blood sample was collected from each donor, and TCR beta sequencing was performed on peripheral blood mononuclear cells. The Qiagen DNeasy Blood Extraction Kit was used to extract genomic DNA from the blood cell samples. This record belongs to a study of cytomegalovirus exposure and HLA in healthy donors (TCRdb year 2017). Notes on the research overall: An earlier analysis of several hundred of the donors reported approximately 260 Gb of sequence data and 117 million unique TCR beta sequences obtained from about 179 million T cells. An early release covering some 640 HLA-typed donors comprised roughly 300 gigabases of sequencing data and around 86 million unique TCR sequences. Of the 300 to 450 genotyped donors, 65% to 90% were placed in the genetic ancestry cluster associated with self-reported Caucasian donors. The study was designed to test whether signatures of past pathogen exposure could be identified by cataloging public T cell receptors. The study used immunosequencing to profile the T cell repertoires of approximately 650 subjects and linked those repertoires to cytomegalovirus serostatus. A separate validation cohort of approximately 130 different subjects was used in addition to the roughly 700-subject first cohort. The study combined high-throughput TCR immunosequencing, statistical association of individual TCRs with disease status, and machine learning to predict cytomegalovirus infection status. A later analysis re-examined previously published TCR beta repertoires from more than 600 donors and added high-resolution HLA genotyping to investigate patterns of TCR occurrence. In the later analysis, no new phenotypic data were used to find candidate immune exposures; instead, reliance was placed on TCR beta sequences and their occurrence across donors. In an earlier analysis of a few hundred of the donors, high-throughput TCR beta sequencing was used to judge whether each TCR beta V gene segment behaved as functional or pseudogenic. Donor age, sex, ethnicity and CMV serostatus were compiled together with the repertoire data. Genome-wide SNP genotypes for about 55% of the roughly 670 donors were used in a later genetic analysis, which treated that subset as a discovery cohort. Every discovery cohort repertoire had been produced on one sequencing platform. Class I and class II HLA loci were covered by the typing at four-digit resolution. The number of donors typed differed by locus, with roughly 629-640 for A, B, C, DRB1 and DQB1, approximately 500 for DQA1, approximately 570 for DPA1, and 400 to 490 for DPB1. Roughly five DR-DQ haplotypes were handled as single units for association and clustering because linkage in the cohort was strong. On average, over 200,000 unique TCR beta nucleotide sequences were sequenced per donor among several hundred genotyped donors of the cohort, with roughly 19% of those sequences being non-productive. Paper-wide results and their limitations: In vitro tests confirmed that a few of the cytomegalovirus-associated TCR beta chains recognize cytomegalovirus antigens. A later analysis found that HLA-associated TCR beta chains were more clonally expanded and had lower generation probabilities than equally common non-associated chains. Cytomegalovirus status was reported to be diagnosed by the classifier with high specificity and sensitivity in both the original and validation cohorts. Correlated functional status among segregating V segments might be attributable to linkage disequilibrium, but an unknown experimental factor could not be ruled out. In a later genetic analysis, a missense DCLRE1C variant was associated with V-gene and J-gene trimming of TCR beta chains, and the association was replicated in an independent cohort. A later analysis found that most CMV-associated TCR beta chains appeared HLA-restricted, with HLA associations seemingly driven largely by CMV exposure. Presence/absence analyses assumed roughly uniform sequencing depth across donors, an assumption that may not hold. Only TCR beta chains were sequenced in this cohort, and the absence of alpha or paired-chain data limited detectable features. The study gave a list of some 150 TCR beta chains associated with cytomegalovirus. In a later genetic analysis, fewer N-insertions in productive TCRs were reported among donors in an Asian-associated ancestry cluster than the roughly 710-donor mean. A cluster of highly shared sequence variants was judged likely to represent a technical artifact of the sequencing pipeline. According to a later analysis, TCR association rates differed among HLA loci, with DRB1 alleles showing the most associated TCRs and HLA-C alleles showing the fewest. Several of the top co-occurrence clusters appeared to be linked to parvovirus B19, influenza, CMV and Epstein-Barr virus, according to a later analysis. HLA typing was unavailable for some donors at each locus, so association tests used only the typed subset. According to the authors, the approach could potentially be generalized to other disease states and immunological phenotypes. Assigning TCR associations to individual alleles was difficult when HLA alleles, especially DR and DQ, strongly co-occurred. Because counts were too low, roughly 18 rarely observed V segments, including chromosome 9 orphons, were left out of the earlier analysis of 587 of the donors. CMV serostatus was the only immune exposure information available for the cohort. An earlier analysis of approximately 500 of the donors showed that most TCR beta V segments appeared in productive rearrangements either about 90% or about 30% of the time, which broadly matched IMGT annotations. A further reported finding was that TCR beta sequences accurately predicted the HLA-A and HLA-B alleles for most subjects in the first cohort. Most TCR sequences were observed very rarely across donors, whereas some public TCRs were present in many individuals. In a later analysis, around 15,000 TCR beta sequences were associated with specific HLA alleles at a false discovery rate of 0.05. Some IMGT-functional V segments, including TRBV6-2 and TRBV6-3, could not be told apart with the 87-base-pair reads, so those segments were excluded.

CDR3 length: 15 amino acids, cysteine to phenylalanine. The entry retains the CDR3 DNA only, 45 bases that are in frame from base 1. Per the germline V gene (reference sequence), PRHDT is the CDR1 and FYEKMQ is the CDR2. V and J lose 3 bases and 2 bases, and a span of 11 bases separates them. Receptors were amplified or captured by the immunoSEQ multiplex PCR assay. For the multiplex PCR, a mixture combining 60 forward primers for TCR Vbeta segments and 13 reverse primers for TCR Jbeta segments was used. Amplification of the CDR3 region of rearranged TCR beta genes was performed with a multiplex PCR assay on genomic DNA. The Illumina HiSeq System was used to sequence the amplified TCR beta libraries as 87-base-pair reads. In the source study's methods: A later analysis counted some 80 million unique TCR beta chains across the 666 repertoires, and some 11 million of these chains were shared by at least two donors. To remove PCR and sequencing errors, raw reads were error-corrected and collapsed into unique sequences using a nearest-neighbor algorithm that merged closely related sequences. To assign V, D and J gene segments, CDR3 sequences were aligned to IMGT reference sequences. For a sequence to be retained, a match of at least six nucleotides was required to both a V gene segment and a J gene segment. A rearrangement was called productive if the CDR3 had no stop codons and remained in frame with V and J, and every other rearrangement was called non-productive. CDR3 was defined according to IMGT convention as the region running from the second conserved V-encoded cysteine to the conserved J-encoded phenylalanine. Sequences without an unambiguous match to a single V gene segment were excluded from the earlier analysis of several hundred of the donors. An earlier analysis of approximately 590 of the donors called V segments functional above 56.7% productive rearrangements and segregating when the between-donor standard deviation exceeded 5%. A statistical classification framework was developed to diagnose cytomegalovirus status using the catalog of TCR beta chain sequences. A later analysis assigned V and J genes by comparing TCR nucleotide sequences with IMGT/GENE-DB human TR gene sequences. A later analysis assigned CDR3 sequences and most-parsimonious VDJ recombination scenarios with the TCRdist pipeline. In a later analysis, every TCR beta chain was defined by the combination of its CDR3 amino acid sequence and its V-gene family, and reads without a unique V-gene family were dropped. In a later analysis, nearly 600 highly shared, low-generation-probability nucleotide sequences were removed to address suspected cross-contamination and a sequencing artifact. In a later analysis, a clonal expansion index for each public chain was calculated from normalized within-repertoire ranks of inferred template counts. A later analysis computed generation probabilities with a VDJ recombination model fitted to out-of-frame rearrangements, and checked the results against IGoR. A later analysis scored TCR-TCR, TCR-HLA and TCR-CMV co-occurrence with hypergeometric tests, applying a repertoire-size bias correction to TCR pairs. False discovery rates were estimated in a later analysis by permuting HLA or CMV assignments 20 times. In a later analysis, co-occurring TCRs were grouped with DBSCAN, and TCRdist sequence similarity was added when clustering was performed within HLA-allele-positive subsets. For co-occurrence clustering, repertoires with fewer than 30,000 or more than 120,000 public chains were excluded, along with about five repertoires with anomalous nucleotide sharing. TCRdb carries this immuneACCESS record with in-frame sequences only. Its versions omit some clonotypes, under half of them owing to an unresolved V gene in the studies checked, with the rest unexplained. That table is the source of V, J and clone size, and D and trimming were worked out from the DNA. Here the sample has some 140,000 clones; about 80% occur a single time. The top ten clones comprise over 2% of the sample.

The chain employs TRBV13 and TRBJ1-3, with the D gene not clear enough to name. The source is a man aged 25-45 years in good health and CMV-seronegative. Sample: PBMCs. The CDR3 protein: CASSLGRETGNTIYF. The DNA is as follows: TGTGCCAGCAGCTTGGGCCGCGAGACTGGAAACACCATATATTTT.